This TCR beta chain was identified during a study of blood T cell repertoires in COVID-19. Study details: Sample material is recorded as cDNA or gDNA derived from T cells, B-cell-depleted T cells, or PBMCs.

This table comes from immunoSEQ multiplex PCR, and its TCRdb copy is limited to in-frame clones, with some not included. The sample yields a few hundred thousand clones, less than 90% seen once. V lost 6 bases, J lost 7 bases, and 12 bases lay in between. This CDR3 spans 12 amino acids. CDR1 and CDR2 (germline): SQVTM, ANQGSEA. This chain connects TRBV29-1 to TRBJ1-4, with D perhaps TRBD1 (5 bases). The receptor was isolated from a man aged 55-75 years who had recovered from COVID-19. The sequenced sample consisted of peripheral blood. The CDR3 region is CSVGLGGEKLFF. CDR3 coding DNA: TGCAGCGTGGGCCTCGGGGGTGAAAAACTGTTTTTT.